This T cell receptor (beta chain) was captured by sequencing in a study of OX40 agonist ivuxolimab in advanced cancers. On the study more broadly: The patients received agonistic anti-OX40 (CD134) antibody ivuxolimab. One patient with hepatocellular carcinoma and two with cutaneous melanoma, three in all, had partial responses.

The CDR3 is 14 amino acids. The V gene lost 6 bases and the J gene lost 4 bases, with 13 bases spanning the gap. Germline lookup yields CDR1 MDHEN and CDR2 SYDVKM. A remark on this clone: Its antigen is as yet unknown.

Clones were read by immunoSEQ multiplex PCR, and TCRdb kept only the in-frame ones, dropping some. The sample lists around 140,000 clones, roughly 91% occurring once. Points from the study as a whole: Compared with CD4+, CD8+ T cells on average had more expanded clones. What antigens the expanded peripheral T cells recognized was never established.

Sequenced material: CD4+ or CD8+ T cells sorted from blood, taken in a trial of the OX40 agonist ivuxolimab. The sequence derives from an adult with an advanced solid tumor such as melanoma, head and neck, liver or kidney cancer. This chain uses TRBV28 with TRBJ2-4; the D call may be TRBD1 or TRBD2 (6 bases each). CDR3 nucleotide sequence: TGTGCCAGCAGGGTGACAGGAGGGAAAAACATTCAGTACTTC. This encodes CASRVTGGKNIQYF.